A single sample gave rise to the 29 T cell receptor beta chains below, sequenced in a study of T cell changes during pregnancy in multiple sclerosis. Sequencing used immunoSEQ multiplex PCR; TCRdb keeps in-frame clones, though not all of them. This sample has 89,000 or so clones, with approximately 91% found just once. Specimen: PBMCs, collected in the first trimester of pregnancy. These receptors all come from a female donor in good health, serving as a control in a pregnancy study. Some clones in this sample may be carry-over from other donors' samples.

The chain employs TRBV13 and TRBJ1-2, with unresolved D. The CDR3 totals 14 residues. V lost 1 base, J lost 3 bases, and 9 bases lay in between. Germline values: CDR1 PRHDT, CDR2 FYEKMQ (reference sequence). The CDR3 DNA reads TGTGCCAGCAGCTTAGACCGAACATACTATGGCTACACCTTC. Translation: CASSLDRTYYGYTF. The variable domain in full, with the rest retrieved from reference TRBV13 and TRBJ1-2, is AAGVIQSPRHLIKEKRETATLKCYPIPRHDTVYWYQQGPGQDPQFLISFYEKMQSDKGSIPDRFSAQQFSDYHSELNMSSLELGDSALYFCASSLDRTYYGYTFGSGTRLTVV.

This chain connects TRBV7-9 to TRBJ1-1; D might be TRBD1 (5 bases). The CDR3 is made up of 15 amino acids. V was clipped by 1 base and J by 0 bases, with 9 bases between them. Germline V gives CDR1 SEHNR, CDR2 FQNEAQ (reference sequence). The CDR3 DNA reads TGTGCCAGCAGCTTAGAAGGGGCGCTGAACACTGAAGCTTTCTTT. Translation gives CASSLEGALNTEAFF.

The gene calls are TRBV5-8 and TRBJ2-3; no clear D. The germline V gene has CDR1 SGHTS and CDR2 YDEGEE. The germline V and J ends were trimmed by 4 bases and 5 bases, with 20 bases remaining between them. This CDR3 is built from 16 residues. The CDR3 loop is CASSVGWAQGRDTQYF. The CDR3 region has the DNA TGTGCCAGCAGCGTTGGCTGGGCCCAAGGCAGAGATACGCAGTATTTT.

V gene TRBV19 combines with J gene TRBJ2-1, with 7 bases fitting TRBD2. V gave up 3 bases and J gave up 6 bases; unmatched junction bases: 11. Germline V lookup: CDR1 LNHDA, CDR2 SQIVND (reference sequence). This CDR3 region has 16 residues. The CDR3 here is CASSISWTRTGNEQFF. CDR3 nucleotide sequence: TGTGCCAGTAGTATCTCTTGGACTAGAACTGGCAATGAGCAGTTCTTC.

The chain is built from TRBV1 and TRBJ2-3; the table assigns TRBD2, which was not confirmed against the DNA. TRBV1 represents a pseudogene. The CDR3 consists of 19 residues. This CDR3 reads CTSSQDKASGGISTDTQYF. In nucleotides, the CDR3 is TGCACCAGCAGCCAAGATAAGGCTAGCGGGGGGATAAGCACAGATACGCAGTATTTT.

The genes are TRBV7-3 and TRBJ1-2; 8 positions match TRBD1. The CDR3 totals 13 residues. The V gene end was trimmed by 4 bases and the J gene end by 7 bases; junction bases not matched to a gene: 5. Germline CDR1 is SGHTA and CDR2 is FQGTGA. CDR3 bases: TGTGCCAGCAGCTACCAGGGGGCGAGTGGCTACACCTTC. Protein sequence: CASSYQGASGYTF.

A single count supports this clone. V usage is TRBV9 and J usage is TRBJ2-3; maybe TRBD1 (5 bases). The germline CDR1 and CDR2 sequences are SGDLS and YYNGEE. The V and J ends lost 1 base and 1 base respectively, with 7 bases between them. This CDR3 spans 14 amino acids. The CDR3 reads CASSVIGGTDTQYF. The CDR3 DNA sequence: TGTGCCAGCAGCGTAATAGGGGGCACAGATACGCAGTATTTT. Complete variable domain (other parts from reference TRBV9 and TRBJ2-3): DSGVTQTPKHLITATGQRVTLRCSPRSGDLSVYWYQQSLDQGLQFLIQYYNGEERAKGNILERFSAQQFPDLHSELNLSSLELGDSALYFCASSVIGGTDTQYFGPGTRLTVL.

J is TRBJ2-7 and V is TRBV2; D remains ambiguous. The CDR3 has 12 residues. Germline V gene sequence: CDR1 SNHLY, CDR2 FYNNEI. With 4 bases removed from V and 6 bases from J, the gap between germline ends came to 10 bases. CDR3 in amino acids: CASSGRRSEQYF. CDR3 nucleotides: TGTGCCAGCAGTGGAAGGCGGTCCGAGCAGTACTTC.

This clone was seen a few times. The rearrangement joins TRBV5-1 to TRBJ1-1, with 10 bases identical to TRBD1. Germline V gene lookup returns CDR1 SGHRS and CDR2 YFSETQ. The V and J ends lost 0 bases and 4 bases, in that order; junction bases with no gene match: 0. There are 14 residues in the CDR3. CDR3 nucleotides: TGCGCCAGCAGCTTGGGGACAGGGGGCACTGAAGCTTTCTTT. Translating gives CASSLGTGGTEAFF.

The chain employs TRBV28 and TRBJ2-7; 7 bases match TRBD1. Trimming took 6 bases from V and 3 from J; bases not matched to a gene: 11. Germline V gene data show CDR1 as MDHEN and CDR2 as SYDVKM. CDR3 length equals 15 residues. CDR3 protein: CASRNPQDRSYEQYF. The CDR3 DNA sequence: TGTGCCAGCAGGAACCCCCAGGACAGGAGCTACGAGCAGTACTTC.

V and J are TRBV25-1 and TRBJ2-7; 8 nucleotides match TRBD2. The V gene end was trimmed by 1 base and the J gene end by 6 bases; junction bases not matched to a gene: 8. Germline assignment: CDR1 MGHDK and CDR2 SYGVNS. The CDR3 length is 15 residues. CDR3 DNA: TGTGCCAGCAGTGAATCTGCGGGGGGCCTCTCCGAGCAGTACTTC. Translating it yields CASSESAGGLSEQYF.

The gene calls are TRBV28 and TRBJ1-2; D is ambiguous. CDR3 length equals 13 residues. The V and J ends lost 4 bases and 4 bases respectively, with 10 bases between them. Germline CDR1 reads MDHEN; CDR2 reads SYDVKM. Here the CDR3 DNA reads TGTGCCAGCAGTTCGGGTAGAAGCTATGGCTACACCTTC. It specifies CASSSGRSYGYTF.

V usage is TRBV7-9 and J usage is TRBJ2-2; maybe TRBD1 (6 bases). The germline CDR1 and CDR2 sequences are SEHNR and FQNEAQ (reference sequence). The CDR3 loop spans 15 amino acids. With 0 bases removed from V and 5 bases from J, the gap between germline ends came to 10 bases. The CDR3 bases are TGTGCCAGCAGCTTAGCCAGGGGACGAACCGGGGAGCTGTTTTTT. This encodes CASSLARGRTGELFF.

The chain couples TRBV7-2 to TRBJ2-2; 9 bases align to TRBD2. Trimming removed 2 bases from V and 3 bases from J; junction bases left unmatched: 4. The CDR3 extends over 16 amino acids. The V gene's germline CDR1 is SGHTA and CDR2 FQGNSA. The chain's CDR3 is CASSLWRGGYTGELFF. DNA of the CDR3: TGTGCCAGCAGCTTATGGCGGGGGGGATACACCGGGGAGCTGTTTTTT. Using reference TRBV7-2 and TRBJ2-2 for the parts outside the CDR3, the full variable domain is GAGVSQSPSNKVTEKGKDVELRCDPISGHTALYWYRQSLGQGLEFLIYFQGNSAPDKSGLPSDRFSAERTGGSVSTLTIQRTQQEDSAVYLCASSLWRGGYTGELFFGEGSRLTVL.

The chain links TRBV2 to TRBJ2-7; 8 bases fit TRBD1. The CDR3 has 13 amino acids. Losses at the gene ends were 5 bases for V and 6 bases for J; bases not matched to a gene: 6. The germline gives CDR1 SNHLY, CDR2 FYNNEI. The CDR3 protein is CASSTGQGGEQYF. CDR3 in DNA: TGTGCCAGCAGTACCGGACAGGGCGGCGAGCAGTACTTC.

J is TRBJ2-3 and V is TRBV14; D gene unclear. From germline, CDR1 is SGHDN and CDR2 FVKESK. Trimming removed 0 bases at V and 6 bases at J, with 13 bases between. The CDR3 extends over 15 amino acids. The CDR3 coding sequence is TGTGCCAGCAGCCAAGAGTTCGGTGATGTTGATACGCAGTATTTT. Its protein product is CASSQEFGDVDTQYF.

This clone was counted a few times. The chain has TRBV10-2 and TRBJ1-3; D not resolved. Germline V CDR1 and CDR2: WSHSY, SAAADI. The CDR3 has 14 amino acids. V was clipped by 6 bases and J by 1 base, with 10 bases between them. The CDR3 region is CASRLAGSGNTIYF. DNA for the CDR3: TGCGCCAGCAGGCTAGCAGGATCTGGAAACACCATATATTTT.

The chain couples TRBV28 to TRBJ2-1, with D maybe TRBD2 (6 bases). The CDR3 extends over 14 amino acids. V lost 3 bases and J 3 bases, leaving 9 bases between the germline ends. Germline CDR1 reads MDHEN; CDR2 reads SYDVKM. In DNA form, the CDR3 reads TGTGCCAGCAGTTTGGGTAGCGGCTACAATGAGCAGTTCTTC. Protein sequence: CASSLGSGYNEQFF.

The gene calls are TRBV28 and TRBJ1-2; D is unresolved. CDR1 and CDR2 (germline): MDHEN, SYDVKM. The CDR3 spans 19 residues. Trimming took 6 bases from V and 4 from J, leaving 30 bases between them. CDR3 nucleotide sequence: TGTGCCAGCAGCCGCCGCCCGGGGAGGAAAGAGTTTGGAGTCTATGGCTACACCTTC. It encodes CASSRRPGRKEFGVYGYTF.

The CDR3 reads CATSIKRGNQPQHF. CDR3 bases: TGTGCCACCAGCATTAAGCGGGGCAATCAGCCCCAGCATTTT. The gene calls are TRBV15 and TRBJ1-5; D not certain. In germline, CDR1 is LNHNV, CDR2 YYDKDF (reference sequence). The CDR3 is 14 residues long. The V end was cut by 4 bases, the J end by 2 bases, with 9 bases between.

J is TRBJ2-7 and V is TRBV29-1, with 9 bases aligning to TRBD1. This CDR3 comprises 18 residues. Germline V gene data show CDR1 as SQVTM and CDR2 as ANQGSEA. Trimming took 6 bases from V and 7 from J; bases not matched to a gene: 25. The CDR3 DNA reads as TGCAGCGTGGAGGGACAGGGAGCTAGCGGCCTTGGGTTTTCGGAGCAGTACTTC. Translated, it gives CSVEGQGASGLGFSEQYF.

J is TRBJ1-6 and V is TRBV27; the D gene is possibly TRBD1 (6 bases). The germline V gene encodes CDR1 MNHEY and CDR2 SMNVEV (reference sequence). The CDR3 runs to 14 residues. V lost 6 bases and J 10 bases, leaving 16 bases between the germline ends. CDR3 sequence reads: CASSRGGGNSPLHF. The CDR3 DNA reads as TGTGCCAGCAGCCGAGGGGGGGGAAACTCACCCCTCCACTTT.

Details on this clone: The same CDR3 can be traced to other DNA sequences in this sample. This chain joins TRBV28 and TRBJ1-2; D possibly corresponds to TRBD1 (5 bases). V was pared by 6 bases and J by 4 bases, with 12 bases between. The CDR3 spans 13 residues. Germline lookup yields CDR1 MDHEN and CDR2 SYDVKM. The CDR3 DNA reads TGTGCCAGCAGCCTCGGGGGGTCCTATGGCTACACCTTC. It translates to CASSLGGSYGYTF.

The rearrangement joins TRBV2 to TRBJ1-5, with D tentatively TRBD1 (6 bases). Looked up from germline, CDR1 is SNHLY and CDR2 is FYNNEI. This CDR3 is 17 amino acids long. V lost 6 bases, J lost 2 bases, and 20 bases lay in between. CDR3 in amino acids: CASSADRTLSGNQPQHF. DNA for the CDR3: TGTGCCAGCAGCGCCGACAGGACTTTGAGTGGCAATCAGCCCCAGCATTTT.

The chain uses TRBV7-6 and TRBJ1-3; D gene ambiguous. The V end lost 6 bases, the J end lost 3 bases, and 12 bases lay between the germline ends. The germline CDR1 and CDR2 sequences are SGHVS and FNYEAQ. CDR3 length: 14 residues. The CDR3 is CASSVADFGNTIYF. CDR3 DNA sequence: TGTGCCAGCAGTGTAGCGGATTTTGGAAACACCATATATTTT.

The DNA of the CDR3 is TGTGCCAGCTCACCCGAGTATTTAAGGGCCCAGGGAAATAATGAGCAGTTCTTC. The encoded protein is CASSPEYLRAQGNNEQFF. The chain carries TRBV18 and TRBJ2-1, with a tentative D call TRBD1 (5 bases). From germline, CDR1 is KGHSH and CDR2 LQKENI. The CDR3 covers 18 residues. Deletions cut 3 bases from V and 7 bases from J, with 25 bases between.

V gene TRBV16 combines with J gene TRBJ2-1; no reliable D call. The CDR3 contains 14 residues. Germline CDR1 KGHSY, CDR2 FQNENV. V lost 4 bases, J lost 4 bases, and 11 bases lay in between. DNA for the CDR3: TGTGCCAGCAGCCCCTCGACAAGGTACAATGAGCAGTTCTTC. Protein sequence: CASSPSTRYNEQFF.

The CDR3 DNA sequence: TGTGCCAGCTCAGAGGGACAGAACAATCAGCCCCAGCATTTT. This encodes CASSEGQNNQPQHF. The gene calls are TRBV18 and TRBJ1-5, with 7 bases fitting TRBD1. The trim removed 5 bases at V and 3 bases at J, leaving 4 bases unmatched. Germline V gene lookup returns CDR1 KGHSH and CDR2 LQKENI. CDR3 length: 14 residues.

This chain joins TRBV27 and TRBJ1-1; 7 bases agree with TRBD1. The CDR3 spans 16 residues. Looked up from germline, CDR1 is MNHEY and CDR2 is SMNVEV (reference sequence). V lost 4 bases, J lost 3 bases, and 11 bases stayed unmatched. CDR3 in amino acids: CASSSLQGLAHTEAFF. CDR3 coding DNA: TGTGCCAGCAGTTCCCTACAGGGGCTGGCGCACACTGAAGCTTTCTTT.